The rows below give T cell receptor beta chains drawn from one sample of a study of metastatic and nonmetastatic thyroid tumors. From the PCR reads, TCRdb re-called clones with MiXCR. The sample yields 35,000 to 55,000 clones, 3% to 3.5% seen once. The sequenced material came from blood. These receptors all stem from a female donor with papillary thyroid cancer or a benign thyroid nodule (not recorded which). Some clones in this sample may be carry-over from other donors' samples. CDR3s include the opening cysteine and the closing phenylalanine or tryptophan. D genes are given only for firm matches. Expanded clones get a size class; other rows say once, few or many, or leave the size out.

TRBV20-1,TRBD1,NA,TRBJ1-5,CSVPQGARNQPQHF,TGCAGTGTCCCACAGGGGGCAAGGAATCAGCCCCAGCATTTT
TRBV5-1,TRBD1,many,TRBJ2-2,CASSLTGQGGELFF,TGCGCCAGCAGCCTGACGGGACAGGGTGGGGAGCTGTTTTTT
TRBV4-1,NA,few,TRBJ2-6,CASSQGRASGANVLTF,TGCGCCAGCAGCCAAGGAAGGGCCTCTGGGGCCAACGTCCTGACTTTC
TRBV6-1,NA,NA,TRBJ1-1,CTWLDTEAFF,TGTACATGGCTGGACACTGAAGCTTTCTTT
TRBV7-9,NA,NA,TRBJ2-4,CISSSARAAPENIQYF,TGTATCAGCAGCTCGGCTAGAGCAGCCCCGGAGAACATTCAGTACTTC
TRBV6-1,NA,many,TRBJ1-1,CASSEIGDRGEAFF,TGTGCCAGCAGTGAAATAGGCGACCGGGGTGAAGCTTTCTTT
TRBV6-2/TRBV6-3,NA,NA,TRBJ2-3,CASQEGGTDTQYF,TGTGCCAGCCAGGAGGGGGGCACCGATACGCAGTATTTT
TRBV10-1,NA,many,TRBJ2-1,CASSSLGRGEQFF,TGCGCCAGCAGCTCCTTGGGACGAGGCGAGCAGTTCTTC
TRBV20-1,NA,many,TRBJ2-7,CSARGEESTYEQYF,TGCAGTGCTAGGGGAGAGGAGAGTACCTACGAGCAGTACTTC
TRBV6-9,NA,NA,TRBJ1-2,CASSYFPRQRFGYTF,TGTGCCAGCAGTTACTTCCCGAGACAGAGGTTTGGCTACACCTTC
TRBV13,NA,medium-sized,TRBJ1-2,CASSLRSDYGYTF,TGTGCCAGCAGCTTAAGGTCGGACTATGGCTACACCTTC
TRBV30,TRBD1,NA,TRBJ1-5,CAWTSGGGWETQHF,TGTGCCTGGACCTCAGGGGGGGGCTGGGAGACCCAGCATTTT
TRBV6-1,NA,few,TRBJ1-4,CASSDWALGNEKLFF,TGTGCCAGCAGTGATTGGGCCTTGGGGAATGAAAAACTGTTTTTT
TRBV29-1,NA,many,TRBJ1-1,CSVGRSNTEAFF,TGCAGCGTTGGGCGGAGCAACACTGAAGCTTTCTTT
TRBV12-3/TRBV12-4,NA,many,TRBJ1-2,CASSLRGGGGYTF,TGTGCCAGCAGTTTAAGAGGGGGTGGTGGCTACACCTTC
TRBV19,NA,NA,TRBJ1-5,CASSKGGQIVRQPQHF,TGTGCCAGTAGTAAGGGAGGACAGATAGTTCGTCAGCCCCAGCATTTT
TRBV12-3/TRBV12-4,NA,NA,TRBJ2-1,CASREYGEQFF,TGTGCCAGCAGGGAGTATGGGGAGCAGTTCTTC
TRBV28,TRBD1,many,TRBJ1-2,CASSPADRVYGYTF,TGTGCCAGCAGTCCGGCGGACAGGGTGTACGGCTACACCTTC
TRBV5-1,TRBD1,many,TRBJ2-2,CASSLQGQGTGELFF,TGCGCCAGCAGCTTGCAGGGACAGGGCACCGGGGAGCTGTTTTTT
TRBV15,TRBD1,many,TRBJ1-5,CATSGRDSWYQPQHF,TGTGCCACCAGCGGCCGGGACAGTTGGTATCAGCCCCAGCATTTT
TRBV20-1,NA,many,TRBJ1-2,CSARGSVYTF,TGCAGTGCTAGGGGCAGCGTGTACACCTTC
TRBV5-5,NA,many,TRBJ2-5,CASSRTSIAETQYF,TGTGCCAGCAGCCGTACGAGTATTGCAGAGACCCAGTACTTC
TRBV19,NA,many,TRBJ2-2,CASSARRNTGELFF,TGTGCCAGTAGTGCGAGGAGGAACACCGGGGAGCTGTTTTTT
TRBV27,NA,many,TRBJ2-5,CASSFYGGYQETQYF,TGTGCCAGCAGTTTTTACGGGGGCTACCAAGAGACCCAGTACTTC
TRBV6-4,TRBD1,few,TRBJ2-2,CASSPGQGEAGELFF,TGTGCCAGCAGCCCGGGACAGGGGGAGGCCGGGGAGCTGTTTTTT
TRBV29-1,TRBD1,NA,TRBJ1-2,CSVQGGVNYGYTF,TGCAGCGTTCAGGGGGGCGTTAACTATGGCTACACCTTC
TRBV7-9,NA,few,TRBJ2-7,CASSLQGGNAGQYF,TGTGCCAGCAGCTTACAGGGAGGCAACGCGGGGCAGTACTTC
TRBV6-1,TRBD1,NA,TRBJ2-1,CASRSGQGSDEQFF,TGTGCCAGCAGATCGGGACAGGGCAGCGATGAGCAGTTCTTC
TRBV20-1,NA,few,TRBJ2-1,CGARDLHNEQFF,TGCGGTGCTAGAGATCTCCACAATGAGCAGTTCTTC
TRBV6-2/TRBV6-3,TRBD2,NA,TRBJ2-3,CANSLIGGSTDTQYF,TGTGCCAACAGCCTCATCGGGGGGTCAACAGATACGCAGTATTTT
TRBV11-2,NA,few,TRBJ2-3,CASSSSDTQYF,TGTGCCAGCAGCTCCTCGGATACGCAGTATTTT
TRBV3-1,TRBD1,many,TRBJ2-1,CASSDGTGSYNEQFF,TGTGCCAGCAGCGATGGGACAGGGTCCTACAATGAGCAGTTCTTC
TRBV20-1,NA,few,TRBJ1-2,CSASEGGIVGYTF,TGCAGTGCTAGTGAGGGGGGGATTGTTGGCTACACCTTC
TRBV6-1,TRBD1,few,TRBJ1-6,CASSSGQGDNSPLHF,TGTGCCAGCAGCTCAGGACAGGGGGATAATTCACCCCTCCACTTT
TRBV7-8,TRBD2,NA,TRBJ2-7,CASSLLAGLGSSYEQYF,TGTGCCAGCAGCTTACTAGCGGGTTTAGGAAGCTCCTACGAGCAGTACTTC
TRBV6-1,NA,NA,TRBJ1-5,CASSGRSTLSNQPQHF,TGTGCCAGCAGCGGCAGGAGCACCCTTAGCAATCAGCCCCAGCATTTT
TRBV30,NA,many,TRBJ2-1,CAWSVAYNEQFF,TGTGCCTGGAGTGTGGCCTACAATGAGCAGTTCTTC
TRBV6-4,TRBD2,NA,TRBJ2-1,CASSVGTSGRNEQFF,TGTGCCAGCAGTGTTGGGACTAGCGGGAGGAATGAGCAGTTCTTC
TRBV5-5,NA,many,TRBJ1-3,CASSLFPGEAGNTIYF,TGTGCCAGCAGCTTGTTCCCCGGGGAAGCTGGAAACACCATATATTTT
TRBV6-1,TRBD2,many,TRBJ2-1,CASSLSGTAYNEQFF,TGTGCCAGCAGTCTCAGCGGGACCGCCTACAATGAGCAGTTCTTC
TRBV7-9,NA,many,TRBJ2-7,CASSLSATGHEQYF,TGTGCCAGCAGCTTATCCGCGACAGGCCACGAGCAGTACTTC
TRBV20-1,TRBD1,many,TRBJ2-4,CSARQGARGDIQYF,TGCAGTGCTAGACAGGGGGCGAGGGGCGACATTCAGTACTTC
TRBV16,NA,few,TRBJ1-2,CASSQSHGTNYGYTF,TGTGCCAGCAGCCAATCCCATGGGACTAACTATGGCTACACCTTC
TRBV27,NA,many,TRBJ2-3,CASSAYSGGADTQYF,TGTGCCAGCAGTGCGTACTCTGGAGGGGCAGATACGCAGTATTTT
TRBV10-3,NA,many,TRBJ2-7,CAISEGLADLSYEQYF,TGTGCCATCAGTGAGGGGCTGGCGGACCTCTCCTACGAGCAGTACTTC
TRBV30,NA,many,TRBJ2-7,CAWRAGVGYEQYF,TGTGCCTGGAGGGCAGGGGTGGGCTACGAGCAGTACTTC
TRBV12-3/TRBV12-4,NA,NA,TRBJ1-2,CASSQPNYGYTF,TGTGCCAGCAGCCAACCCAACTATGGCTACACCTTC
TRBV7-8,NA,medium-sized,TRBJ2-6,CASSLAGVDFAGANVLTF,TGTGCCAGCAGCTTAGCGGGGGTGGACTTTGCTGGGGCCAACGTCCTGACTTTC
TRBV2,TRBD2,many,TRBJ2-7,CASSLAGGEQYF,TGTGCCAGCAGCCTAGCGGGAGGAGAGCAGTACTTC
TRBV20-1,NA,medium-sized,TRBJ2-2,CSARRVENTGELFF,TGCAGTGCTAGGCGGGTCGAGAACACCGGGGAGCTGTTTTTT
TRBV7-9,NA,many,TRBJ2-1,CASSHPGLGYNEQFF,TGTGCCAGCAGCCATCCGGGGTTGGGCTACAATGAGCAGTTCTTC
TRBV5-8,TRBD1,many,TRBJ1-6,CASSLQQGDSPLHF,TGTGCCAGCAGCTTACAACAGGGGGATTCACCCCTCCACTTT
TRBV7-9,TRBD1,many,TRBJ1-1,CASSPHTGGQDEAFF,TGTGCCAGCAGCCCACATACAGGGGGCCAGGACGAAGCTTTCTTT
TRBV30,TRBD2,many,TRBJ2-7,CAWSVSGTPFSEQYF,TGTGCCTGGAGTGTTAGCGGGACTCCCTTCTCCGAGCAGTACTTC
TRBV18,NA,many,TRBJ2-2,CASSQERNTGELFF,TGTGCCAGCTCACAAGAGCGGAACACCGGGGAGCTGTTTTTT